This T cell receptor beta chain was recorded in a study of blood T cell repertoires in COVID-19. About the research overall: Sites across the United States, Italy and Spain contributed samples from acute and convalescent COVID-19.

Authors' methods: By means of reference gene primer amplification, nucleated cell counts were estimated. Clones were read by immunoSEQ multiplex PCR, and TCRdb kept only the in-frame ones, dropping some. V and J calls and clone size are as listed in that table; D and trimming were resolved from the DNA. The sample holds fewer than 150,000 clones, roughly 88% seen once. This clone was detected only once. Sequencing was done on a sample of peripheral blood. The receptor comes from a human donor in a cohort sampled during active COVID-19.

CDR3 sequence: CASSQELLNTEAFF. In nucleotides, the CDR3 is TGCGCCAGCAGCCAGGAACTTCTGAACACTGAAGCTTTCTTT. This sequence joins TRBV23-1 and TRBJ1-1, with D hard to call. TRBV23-1 is identified as an open reading frame with a role that is uncertain. Trimming stripped 6 bases from V and 0 bases from J, with 11 bases between. The CDR3 spans 14 residues.